This TCR beta chain was documented in a study of T cells expressing NK-cell markers. Background on the study: In sorted CD3+CD56+NKG2C+, CD3+CD56+NKG2C- and CD3+CD56-NKG2C+ T cells, TCR beta repertoires were obtained. One of the eight sequenced donors was seronegative, whereas the other seven were HCMV-seropositive.

Germline V gene lookup returns CDR1 SGDLS and CDR2 YYNGEE. This CDR3 is built from 12 residues. The study's findings and limits: The same clonotypes also predominated in the CD3+CD56-NKG2C+ fraction of a handful of donors.

Generation of TCR beta cDNA was performed by 5'RACE template switching incorporating UMIs. TCRdb reprocessed the 5' RACE reads, keeping one entry per CDR3 protein, no DNA. The sample includes a few hundred thousand distinct CDR3 sequences. Concerning this clonotype: The antigen remains unidentified.

J is TRBJ1-2 and V is TRBV9. This clonotype was sampled from a man between 18 and 69 years old in good health. Sequencing used blood T cells: a sorted CD56 or NKG2C T cell subset, CD4+ or CD8+ T cells, or bulk PBMC T cells (not recorded which). Here the CDR3 reads CASSVVGSGYTF.